The next 28 T cell receptor beta chains were all read from a single sample in a study of response to subunit inactivated influenza vaccine. TCRdb re-called the RT-PCR reads with MiXCR, one entry per CDR3 protein. The data hold 800,000 to 1,000,000 distinct CDR3 sequences, with 21% observed a single time. Sequenced material: PBMCs from blood, taken roughly 5 days after vaccination. The receptors derive from a man between 50 and 59 years old who received an inactivated influenza vaccine.

This clonotype was picked up many times. The rearrangement links TRBV7-9 to TRBJ1-6; D perhaps matches TRBD1 (6 bases). There are 13 residues in the CDR3. Trimming pared 4 bases from V and 7 bases from J, leaving 8 bases between. CDR1 and CDR2 (germline): SEHNR, FQNEAQ (reference sequence). The DNA of the CDR3 is TGTGCCAGCAGCTCTACAGGGAATTCACCCCTCCACTTT. As protein: CASSSTGNSPLHF.

V and J are TRBV7-9 and TRBJ2-4, with 8 bases identical to TRBD1. In germline, CDR1 is SEHNR, CDR2 FQNEAQ (reference sequence). The CDR3 spans 16 residues. V shed 5 bases, J shed 2 bases, and the junction held 8 bases outside the gene matches. CDR3 bases: TGTGCCAGCAGCCCACCCCGGACAGGGACCAAAAACATTCAGTACTTC. It specifies CASSPPRTGTKNIQYF.

This chain joins TRBV7-2 and TRBJ2-5; TRBD1 is a possible D gene (6 bases). Germline CDR1 reads SGHTA; CDR2 reads FQGNSA. V was trimmed by 5 bases and J by 5 bases, leaving 15 bases between them. The CDR3 runs 14 residues. The CDR3 region is CASSRAGVAETQYF. CDR3 bases: TGTGCCAGCAGCCGCGCAGGGGTTGCGGAGACCCAGTACTTC.

The chain has TRBV2 and TRBJ2-7; D gene uncertain. The length of the CDR3 is 12 residues. Germline loops: CDR1 SNHLY, CDR2 FYNNEI. V was trimmed by 6 bases and J by 2 bases, leaving 8 bases between them. The CDR3 spells CASRENAYEQYF. For the CDR3, the DNA is TGTGCCAGCAGAGAGAACGCCTACGAGCAGTACTTC. The whole variable domain, filled in from reference TRBV2 and TRBJ2-7, reads EPEVTQTPSHQVTQMGQEVILRCVPISNHLYFYWYRQILGQKVEFLVSFYNNEISEKSEIFDDQFSVERPDGSNFTLKIRSTKLEDSAMYFCASRENAYEQYFGPGTRLTVT.

The rearrangement links TRBV20-1 to TRBJ2-7, with 11 bases aligning to TRBD2. The CDR3 has 14 amino acids. V lost 3 bases to trimming and J lost 4 bases; unmatched junction nucleotides: 5. Germline CDR1 is DFQATT and CDR2 is SNEGSKA (reference sequence). CDR3 in DNA: TGCAGTGCTAGTAGCGGGAGGGGACATTACGAGCAGTACTTC. Its protein product is CSASSGRGHYEQYF.

This chain links TRBV7-2 with TRBJ1-5, with D possibly being TRBD1 (6 bases). This CDR3 contains 15 residues. Germline CDR1 is SGHTA and CDR2 is FQGNSA. V was pared by 5 bases and J by 5 bases, with 16 bases between. This CDR3 reads CASSPMVGADQPQHF. CDR3 DNA: TGTGCCAGCAGCCCGATGGTGGGGGCCGATCAGCCCCAGCATTTT.

The J gene is TRBJ2-6, the V gene TRBV11-1; D is unclear. Per the germline V gene, CDR1 is SGHAT and CDR2 is FQDESV (reference sequence). The CDR3 is 19 residues long. V lost 6 bases, J lost 0 bases, and 21 bases lay in between. Here the CDR3 DNA reads TGTGCCAGCAGGACCCTCCCCGGGCAGGCTCCCTCTGGGGCCAACGTCCTGACTTTC. Its protein product is CASRTLPGQAPSGANVLTF.

The chain combines TRBV9 with TRBJ1-1; D remains unclear. Germline V gene sequence: CDR1 SGDLS, CDR2 YYNGEE. This CDR3 contains 14 residues. Trimming shortened V by 1 base and J by 0 bases, and 7 bases separated the two germline ends. In DNA form, the CDR3 reads TGTGCCAGCAGCGTAACACTAATGAACACTGAAGCTTTCTTT. Translated: CASSVTLMNTEAFF.

The J gene is TRBJ2-2, the V gene TRBV7-2; perhaps TRBD2 as D (5 bases). Trimming removed 2 bases at V and 2 bases at J, with 12 bases between. The CDR3 covers 16 residues. Per the germline V gene, CDR1 is SGHTA and CDR2 is FQGNSA. The CDR3 here is CASSLYRGGNTGELFF. CDR3 in DNA: TGTGCCAGCAGCTTATATCGCGGAGGAAACACCGGGGAGCTGTTTTTT.

The chain carries TRBV15 and TRBJ1-1; D is undetermined. Trimming took off 3 bases at V and 8 bases at J, with 10 bases between the two ends. The CDR3 contains 12 residues. Germline V gene data show CDR1 as LNHNV and CDR2 as YYDKDF (reference sequence). The CDR3 DNA sequence: TGTGCCACCAGCAGCTTTCAAAGAGAAGCTTTCTTT. It is translated as CATSSFQREAFF.

This clonotype was observed a few times. The chain combines TRBV12-3 or TRBV12-4 with TRBJ2-1; D is perhaps TRBD1 (6 bases). The V and J ends lost 5 bases and 2 bases respectively, with 16 bases between them. The CDR3 runs 16 residues. CDR3 in DNA: TGTGCCAGCAGTATCCCAGGGGAGTCAACCTACAATGAGCAGTTCTTC. Its protein product is CASSIPGESTYNEQFF.

The gene calls are TRBV20-1 and TRBJ2-4, with 7 positions matching TRBD2. Germline V gene lookup returns CDR1 DFQATT and CDR2 SNEGSKA (reference sequence). Trimming at V came to 7 bases and at J to 1 base, leaving 4 bases not matched to a gene. The CDR3 is made up of 13 amino acids. In nucleotides, the CDR3 is TGCAGTGTCATCGGGGGGGCCAAAAACATTCAGTACTTC. Translated, it gives CSVIGGAKNIQYF.

This chain connects TRBV20-1 to TRBJ2-4, with unresolved D. Germline V gene sequence: CDR1 DFQATT, CDR2 SNEGSKA (reference sequence). The CDR3 sequence is 10 residues long. V lost 6 bases, J lost 4 bases, and 4 bases lay in between. The CDR3 here is CSATKNIQYF. For the CDR3, the DNA is TGCAGTGCCACTAAAAACATTCAGTACTTC.

This clonotype was detected once. V usage is TRBV4-1 and J usage is TRBJ2-1; D possibly uses TRBD1 or TRBD2 (5 bases each). This CDR3 has 15 residues. The V gene lost 3 bases and the J gene lost 6 bases, with 15 bases spanning the gap. Germline CDR1 and CDR2: MGHRA and YSYEKL. The CDR3 loop reads CASSHGSEGINEQFF. The CDR3 DNA reads as TGCGCCAGCAGCCATGGGAGCGAGGGGATCAATGAGCAGTTCTTC.

The rearrangement uses TRBV10-2 and TRBJ2-1; D gene unclear. There are 15 residues in the CDR3. The V gene lost 0 bases and the J gene lost 6 bases, with 12 bases spanning the gap. CDR1 is WSHSY, CDR2 SAAADI, per germline. The CDR3 DNA reads TGCGCCAGCAGTGAGTCAGAGTCCTTGGGCAATGAGCAGTTCTTC. It codes for CASSESESLGNEQFF.

The CDR3 bases are TGTGCCAGCAGCTTCCCTTTGACAGGGTCTGGGGCCAACGTCCTGACTTTC. Residues: CASSFPLTGSGANVLTF. J is TRBJ2-6 and V is TRBV11-2; TRBD1 matches 7 bases. Per the germline V gene, CDR1 is SGHAT and CDR2 is FQNNGV. V gave up 3 bases and J gave up 1 base; unmatched junction bases: 6. The CDR3 consists of 17 residues.

This clonotype was detected only a few times. The V and J genes are TRBV25-1 and TRBJ2-3; D is possibly TRBD1 (5 bases). CDR1 and CDR2 (germline): MGHDK, SYGVNS. The CDR3 consists of 16 residues. Trimming took 0 bases from V and 1 from J, leaving 11 bases between them. The CDR3 coding sequence is TGTGCCAGCAGTGAATATACGACAGAGGGCACAGATACGCAGTATTTT. Its translation: CASSEYTTEGTDTQYF. The entire variable domain, with the rest obtained from reference TRBV25-1 and TRBJ2-3, is as follows: EADIYQTPRYLVIGTGKKITLECSQTMGHDKMYWYQQDPGMELHLIHYSYGVNSTEKGDLSSESTVSRIRTEHFPLTLESARPSHTSQYLCASSEYTTEGTDTQYFGPGTRLTVL.

The rearrangement uses TRBV28 and TRBJ2-7; TRBD2 matches 10 bases. Germline CDR1 and CDR2: MDHEN and SYDVKM. The CDR3 loop spans 15 amino acids. Trimming cost V 3 bases and J 2 bases; bases outside gene matches: 4. CDR3 residues: CASSLWTSGPYEQYF. In DNA form, the CDR3 reads TGTGCCAGCAGTTTGTGGACTAGCGGACCCTACGAGCAGTACTTC.

This clonotype was counted between two and nine times. The chain employs TRBV4-2 and TRBJ2-3, with TRBD1 as a possible D gene (5 bases). CDR3 length: 15 residues. Per germline, CDR1 LGHNA and CDR2 YNFKEQ. Deletions cut 1 base from V and 6 bases from J, with 14 bases between. CDR3 DNA: TGTGCCAGCAGCCAAGGTGCGGCAGGGCGCGATACGCAGTATTTT. Translation gives CASSQGAAGRDTQYF.

This clonotype came up once. CDR3 sequence reads: CASSEWDRGNNEQFF. CDR3 sequence (DNA): TGTGCCAGCAGTGAATGGGACAGGGGAAACAATGAGCAGTTCTTC. The V gene is TRBV25-1, the J gene TRBJ2-1; 10 nucleotides match TRBD1. The CDR3 covers 15 residues. The junction had 2 bases not matched to a gene; V was cut back by 1 base and J by 5 bases. The germline V gene has CDR1 MGHDK and CDR2 SYGVNS.

The sample holds a few counts of this clonotype. The chain links TRBV5-1 to TRBJ2-3; perhaps TRBD1 as D (6 bases). CDR3 length: 15 amino acids. From germline, CDR1 is SGHRS and CDR2 YFSETQ. V was shortened by 4 bases and J by 6 bases, with 18 bases between the two germline ends. CDR3: CASSHRASVSDTQYF. CDR3 in DNA: TGCGCCAGCAGCCACAGGGCCAGCGTGTCCGATACGCAGTATTTT.

Ten or more counts support this clonotype. One end of the junction varies from germline; a read error may be responsible. This rearrangement joins TRBV12-3 or TRBV12-4 to TRBJ2-1; 11 bases line up with TRBD2. This CDR3 region has 15 residues. CDR3 region: CASSLAGGFYNEQFF. In DNA, the CDR3 is TGTGCCAGCAGCTTAGCGGGAGGGTTCTACAATGAGCAGTTCTTC.

The table lists this clonotype with a few counts. Here the CDR3 reads CATSRERQGDNEQFF. CDR3 DNA sequence: TGTGCCACCAGCAGAGAACGACAGGGGGACAATGAGCAGTTCTTC. The chain uses TRBV15 and TRBJ2-1; the match to TRBD1 covers 9 bases. V lost 0 bases, J lost 5 bases, and 2 bases stayed unmatched. The CDR3 contains 15 residues. Germline CDR1 LNHNV, CDR2 YYDKDF (reference sequence).

This sequence joins TRBV5-1 and TRBJ2-7, with 12 nucleotides matching TRBD2. V shed 2 bases, J shed 5 bases, and the junction held 8 bases outside the gene matches. CDR1 and CDR2 (germline): SGHRS, YFSETQ. CDR3 size: 16 residues. For the CDR3, the DNA is TGCGCCAGCAGCTTTGACGGACTAGCGGGAATAGACGAGCAGTACTTC. This translates into CASSFDGLAGIDEQYF.

This clonotype was detected many times. This chain uses TRBV5-1 with TRBJ2-1, with D unresolved. The CDR3 length is 14 residues. Trimming pared 0 bases from V and 2 bases from J, leaving 6 bases between. The germline CDR1 and CDR2 sequences are SGHRS and YFSETQ. The CDR3 spells CASSLDRAYNEQFF. Written as DNA, the CDR3 is TGCGCCAGCAGCTTGGATCGGGCCTACAATGAGCAGTTCTTC.

This clonotype was counted only a few times. The gene calls are TRBV7-9 and TRBJ1-1; 9 bases are a match to TRBD1. V shed 5 bases, J shed 4 bases, and the junction held 11 bases outside the gene matches. Germline V gene lookup returns CDR1 SEHNR and CDR2 FQNEAQ (reference sequence). This CDR3 spans 16 amino acids. The CDR3 here is CASSTHPGQGLTEAFF. The CDR3 bases are TGTGCCAGCAGCACCCACCCAGGACAGGGGCTCACTGAAGCTTTCTTT.

This clonotype was counted at least ten times. One junction end disagrees with the germline gene, perhaps due to a read error. The rearrangement links TRBV5-1 to TRBJ1-1, with D unresolved. CDR3 size: 13 residues. CDR1 is SGHRS, CDR2 YFSETQ, per germline. The DNA for the CDR3 is TGTGCCAGCAGTTTACAGCTGAACACTGAAGCTTTCTTT. It yields the protein CASSLQLNTEAFF.

This clonotype has at least ten counts. The rearrangement links TRBV5-6 to TRBJ1-5; D possibly corresponds to TRBD1 (5 bases). The ends were cut back, 4 bases at V and 7 bases at J, with 9 bases in the middle. Germline CDR1 reads SGHDT; CDR2 reads YYEEEE. The CDR3 runs 12 residues. The CDR3 DNA is TGTGCCAGCAGCCAGGGTTTCCAGCCCCAGCATTTT. It yields the protein CASSQGFQPQHF.